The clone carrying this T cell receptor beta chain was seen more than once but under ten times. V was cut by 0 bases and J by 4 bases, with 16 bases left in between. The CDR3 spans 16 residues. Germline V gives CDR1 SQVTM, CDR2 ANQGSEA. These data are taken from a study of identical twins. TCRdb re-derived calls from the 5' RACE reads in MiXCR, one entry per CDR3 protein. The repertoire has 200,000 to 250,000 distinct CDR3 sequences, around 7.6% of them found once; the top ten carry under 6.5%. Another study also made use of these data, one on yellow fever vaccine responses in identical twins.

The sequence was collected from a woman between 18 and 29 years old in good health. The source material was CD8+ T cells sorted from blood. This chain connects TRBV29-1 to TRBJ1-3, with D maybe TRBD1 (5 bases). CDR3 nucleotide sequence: TGCAGCGTTGAAGATGATAGGGGCCAGGGCGGAAACACCATATATTTT. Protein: CSVEDDRGQGGNTIYF.